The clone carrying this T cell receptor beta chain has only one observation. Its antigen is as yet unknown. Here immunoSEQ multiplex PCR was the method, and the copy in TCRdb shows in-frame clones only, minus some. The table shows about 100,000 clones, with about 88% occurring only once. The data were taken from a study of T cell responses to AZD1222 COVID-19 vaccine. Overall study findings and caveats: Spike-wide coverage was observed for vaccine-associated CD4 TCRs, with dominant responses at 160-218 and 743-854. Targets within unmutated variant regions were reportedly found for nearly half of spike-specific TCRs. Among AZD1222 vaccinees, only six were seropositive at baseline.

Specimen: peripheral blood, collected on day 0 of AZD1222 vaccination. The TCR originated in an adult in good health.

The CDR3 here is CAWSGTSQPQHF. The CDR3 region has the DNA TGTGCCTGGAGTGGGACCTCTCAGCCCCAGCATTTT. The chain employs TRBV30 and TRBJ1-5; D remains ambiguous. Trimming pared 1 base from V and 6 bases from J, leaving 7 bases between. The CDR3 is made up of 12 amino acids. CDR1 GTSNPN and CDR2 SVGIG come from the germline V gene (reference sequence).